These 18 T cell receptor beta chains were all obtained from the same sample, sequenced in a study of cytotoxic CD8 clonotypes in ibrutinib-treated CLL. Produced via immunoSEQ multiplex PCR; TCRdb's table is partial and in-frame only. The table records more than 200,000 clones, 60% to 75% of them present only once. The specimen comprised PBMCs, sampled after 24 months of ibrutinib treatment. Source of these receptors: a human donor with chronic lymphocytic leukemia.

CDR3 amino acids: CASRFYGGDEKLFF. CDR3 DNA sequence: TGTGCCAGCAGATTCTACGGGGGCGACGAAAAACTGTTTTTT. The V call is TRBV11-2, the J call TRBJ1-4, with D possibly TRBD1 on 6 matching bases. Trimming left V 6 bases short and J 8 bases short, with 16 bases between. Germline-derived CDR1 and CDR2 are SGHAT and FQNNGV. The CDR3 loop spans 14 amino acids.

The chain links TRBV7-8 to TRBJ2-1, with 11 bases aligning to TRBD2. This CDR3 is built from 15 residues. Germline CDR1 is SGHVS and CDR2 is FQNEAQ. The V and J ends lost 5 bases and 4 bases, in that order; junction bases with no gene match: 4. The CDR3 DNA sequence: TGTGCCAGCAGCCGGCGACTAGCGGGATACAATGAGCAGTTCTTC. As protein: CASSRRLAGYNEQFF. Using reference TRBV7-8 and TRBJ2-1 for the parts outside the CDR3, the full variable domain is GAGVSQSPRYKVAKRGQDVALRCDPISGHVSLFWYQQALGQGPEFLTYFQNEAQLDKSGLPSDRFFAERPEGSVSTLKIQRTQQEDSAVYLCASSRRLAGYNEQFFGPGTRLTVL.

About this clone: Other DNA sequences in this sample translate to the same CDR3. CDR3 loop: CASSLVGNQPQHF. The DNA for the CDR3 is TGCGCCAGCAGCTTGGTTGGAAATCAGCCCCAGCATTTT. J is TRBJ1-5 and V is TRBV5-1; D remains ambiguous. CDR1 SGHRS and CDR2 YFSETQ come from the germline V gene. The CDR3 has 13 residues. Trimming stripped 0 bases from V and 4 bases from J, with 5 bases between.

The gene calls are TRBV5-4 and TRBJ1-1; the D is unclear. The CDR3 extends over 13 amino acids. V lost 3 bases to trimming and J lost 2 bases, with 8 bases between them. The germline gives CDR1 SGHNT, CDR2 YYREEE (reference sequence). The CDR3 sequence is CASSSPPNTEAFF. The CDR3 DNA reads as TGTGCCAGCAGCTCGCCCCCAAACACTGAAGCTTTCTTT.

The chain is built from TRBV5-1 and TRBJ1-5, with 9 bases identical to TRBD1. CDR3 length: 16 amino acids. The V and J ends lost 3 bases and 4 bases, in that order; junction bases with no gene match: 8. Germline values: CDR1 SGHRS, CDR2 YFSETQ. CDR3 nucleotides: TGCGCCAGCAGCTCTGGGACAGGGTACGTGAATCAGCCCCAGCATTTT. It yields the protein CASSSGTGYVNQPQHF.

This clone was seen a handful of times. V is TRBV28 and J is TRBJ2-1; unclear D gene. CDR3 length equals 13 residues. The V gene lost 8 bases and the J gene lost 5 bases, with 13 bases spanning the gap. Per germline, CDR1 MDHEN and CDR2 SYDVKM. CDR3 amino acids: CASVDRTDNEQFF. CDR3 bases: TGTGCCAGCGTAGATAGGACGGACAATGAGCAGTTCTTC. Combining the CDR3 with reference TRBV28 and TRBJ2-1 gives the whole variable domain DVKVTQSSRYLVKRTGEKVFLECVQDMDHENMFWYRQDPGLGLRLIYFSYDVKMKEKGDIPEGYSVSREKKERFSLILESASTNQTSMYLCASVDRTDNEQFFGPGTRLTVL.

The V call is TRBV6-4, the J call TRBJ1-2; 11 nucleotides line up with TRBD1. The junction had 2 bases not matched to a gene; V was cut back by 4 bases and J by 1 base. Germline V gene sequence: CDR1 MRHNA, CDR2 SNTAGT. CDR3 length: 15 residues. CDR3 nucleotides: TGTGCCAGCAGTGCCGGGACAGGGGGTAACTATGGCTACACCTTC. It encodes CASSAGTGGNYGYTF.

The V and J genes are TRBV6-1 and TRBJ2-1; D gene uncertain. The CDR3 spans 12 residues. V shed 5 bases and J shed 2 bases, with 4 bases lying between them. Germline V gives CDR1 MNHNS, CDR2 SASEGT. Written as DNA, the CDR3 is TGTGCCAGCAGTCAAACCTACAATGAGCAGTTCTTC. As protein: CASSQTYNEQFF.

V and J are TRBV5-1 and TRBJ2-3; 12 nucleotides agree with TRBD2. J gave up 4 bases and V 1 base, and 1 base lay outside the gene matches. Germline V gene data show CDR1 as SGHRS and CDR2 as YFSETQ. This CDR3 spans 15 amino acids. CDR3 sequence: CASSLTSGRSDTQYF. DNA for the CDR3: TGCGCCAGCAGCTTGACTAGCGGGAGGTCAGATACGCAGTATTTT.

This rearrangement joins TRBV6-9 to TRBJ2-7; maybe TRBD2 (6 bases). Trimming removed 9 bases from V and 0 bases from J, with 15 bases in between. CDR1 MNHGY and CDR2 SVAAGI come from the germline V gene. The CDR3 contains 14 residues. The CDR3 DNA sequence: TGTGCCAGGAGGCGGGTGGACTACTCCTACGAGCAGTACTTC. Translation gives CARRRVDYSYEQYF.

This clone appeared a few times. The chain joins TRBV7-9 to TRBJ1-3; a possible D gene is TRBD1 (5 bases). With 10 bases removed from V and 5 bases from J, the gap between germline ends came to 15 bases. This CDR3 is built from 13 residues. CDR1 and CDR2 (germline): SEHNR, FQNEAQ (reference sequence). The CDR3 region is CATQQGARNTIYF. As DNA, the CDR3 is TGTGCCACCCAGCAAGGGGCTCGAAACACCATATATTTT.

This chain joins TRBV9 and TRBJ1-4, with 8 bases fitting TRBD1. The CDR3 spans 15 residues. Germline V gene sequence: CDR1 SGDLS, CDR2 YYNGEE. With V trimmed by 3 bases and J by 5 bases, 6 bases remained unmatched. The CDR3 region is CASSAAGGLNEKLFF. The CDR3 DNA sequence: TGTGCCAGCAGCGCGGCAGGGGGCTTGAATGAAAAACTGTTTTTT.

The chain combines TRBV29-1 with TRBJ1-4; no clear D. The V and J ends lost 4 bases and 1 base respectively, with 10 bases between them. This CDR3 has 14 amino acids. Germline lookup yields CDR1 SQVTM and CDR2 ANQGSEA. The CDR3 coding sequence is TGCAGCGTTGCAGGTTCGGTAACTAATGAAAAACTGTTTTTT. Residues: CSVAGSVTNEKLFF.

This clone was recorded a few times. This CDR3 is also generated by other DNA sequences in the sample. This chain connects TRBV9 to TRBJ2-7; D is perhaps TRBD2 (5 bases). The CDR3 extends over 11 amino acids. V was trimmed by 0 bases and J by 7 bases, leaving 5 bases between them. Looked up from germline, CDR1 is SGDLS and CDR2 is YYNGEE. In DNA, the CDR3 is TGTGCCAGCAGCGTAGGAGGGGAGCAGTACTTC. Its translation is CASSVGGEQYF. Looking up the rest from reference TRBV9 and TRBJ2-7 gives the full variable domain: DSGVTQTPKHLITATGQRVTLRCSPRSGDLSVYWYQQSLDQGLQFLIQYYNGEERAKGNILERFSAQQFPDLHSELNLSSLELGDSALYFCASSVGGEQYFGPGTRLTVT.

The rearrangement links TRBV6-5 to TRBJ2-5, with 7 nucleotides matching TRBD2. The CDR3 has 15 amino acids. The trim removed 2 bases at V and 3 bases at J, leaving 6 bases unmatched. Germline CDR1 and CDR2: MNHEY and SVGAGI. The CDR3 DNA reads TGTGCCAGCAGTTACCCCGCGGGGGTCAAAGAGACCCAGTACTTC. Translating it yields CASSYPAGVKETQYF.

The chain couples TRBV19 to TRBJ1-2, with unresolved D. Looked up from germline, CDR1 is LNHDA and CDR2 is SQIVND (reference sequence). Trimming removed 6 bases at V and 4 bases at J, with 12 bases between. This CDR3 contains 13 residues. CDR3 sequence reads: CASSPRGTYGYTF. The CDR3 nucleotides are TGTGCCAGTAGCCCTCGGGGTACCTATGGCTACACCTTC.

In nucleotides, the CDR3 is TGTGCCAGCAGTTTATCGAACTACGTCAGGGCAAGATATACGCAGTATTTT. Translated: CASSLSNYVRARYTQYF. The rearrangement uses TRBV27 and TRBJ2-3, with D maybe TRBD1 (5 bases). V was shortened by 0 bases and J by 7 bases, with 20 bases between the two germline ends. Looked up from germline, CDR1 is MNHEY and CDR2 is SMNVEV (reference sequence). There are 17 residues in the CDR3.

This chain joins TRBV28 and TRBJ2-7, with D maybe TRBD1 (6 bases). Germline V lookup: CDR1 MDHEN, CDR2 SYDVKM. V lost 3 bases and J lost 1, with 7 bases in between. The length of the CDR3 is 13 residues. CDR3 sequence reads: CASSLGHSYEQYF. CDR3 coding DNA: TGTGCCAGCAGTTTGGGACATTCCTACGAGCAGTACTTC.